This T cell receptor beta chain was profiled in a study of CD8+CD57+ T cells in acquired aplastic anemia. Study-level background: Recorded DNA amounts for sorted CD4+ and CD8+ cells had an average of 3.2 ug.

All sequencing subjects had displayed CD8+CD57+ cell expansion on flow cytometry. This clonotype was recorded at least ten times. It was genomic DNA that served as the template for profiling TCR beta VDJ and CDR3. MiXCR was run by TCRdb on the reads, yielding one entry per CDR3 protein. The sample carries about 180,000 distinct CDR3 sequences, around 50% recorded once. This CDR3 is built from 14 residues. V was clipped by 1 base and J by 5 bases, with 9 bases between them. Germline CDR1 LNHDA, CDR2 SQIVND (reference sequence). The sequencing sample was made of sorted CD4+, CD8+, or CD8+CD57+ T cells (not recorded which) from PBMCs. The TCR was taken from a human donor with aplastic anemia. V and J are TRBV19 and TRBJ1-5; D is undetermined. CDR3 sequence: CASSIGVGYQPQHF. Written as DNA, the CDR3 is TGTGCCAGTAGTATAGGAGTCGGCTATCAGCCCCAGCATTTT.